This is a list of T cell receptor beta chains from one sample in a study of blood T cell repertoires in COVID-19. The assay was immunoSEQ multiplex PCR, and TCRdb's table has in-frame clones only and misses some. The repertoire holds more than 150,000 clones, with roughly 80% as singletons. The sequencing input was peripheral blood. All receptors derive from a man aged 60 to 75 with acute or convalescent COVID-19. Each CDR3 is given with its conserved first and last residue. A D gene is named only where the DNA matches it firmly. Some rows have no size entry. The others give once, few or many, or a class for an expanded clone.

j_call | d_call | v_call | clone_size | cdr3_nt | cdr3_aa
TRBJ1-1 | . | TRBV29-1 | few | TGCAGCGTTGTTTCACAATTGAACACTGAAGCTTTCTTT | CSVVSQLNTEAFF
TRBJ1-1 | TRBD1 | TRBV3-1/TRBV3-2 | . | TGTGCCAGCAGCCAGGCTCGGACAGGGGGTCCTGAAGCTTTCTTT | CASSQARTGGPEAFF
TRBJ1-2 | . | TRBV6-2/TRBV6-3 | . | TGTGCCAGCAGTTACCGGTATGGCTACACCTTC | CASSYRYGYTF
TRBJ1-1 | . | TRBV11-2 | . | TGTGCCAGCAGCTCTCAACAGGGTGTGAGGGCTGAAGCTTTCTTT | CASSSQQGVRAEAFF
TRBJ2-2 | . | TRBV5-1 | once | TGCGCCAGCAGAAGAGGGGGGAACACCGGGGAGCTGTTTTTT | CASRRGGNTGELFF
TRBJ2-2 | . | TRBV19 | . | TGTGCCAGTAGTATAGATCGGAAAAGGGGGCTGTTTTTT | CASSIDRKRGLFF
TRBJ2-7 | . | TRBV7-9 | . | TGTGCCAGCAGCTTAGGGTCCCGGGACGAGCAGTACTTC | CASSLGSRDEQYF
TRBJ2-5 | TRBD2 | TRBV19 | . | TGTGCCAGTGCCGGGATAGCGGGCTCTCAAGAGACCCAGTACTTC | CASAGIAGSQETQYF
TRBJ1-1 | . | TRBV19 | . | TGTGCCAGTAAAGTTCGGGGAATGAACACTGAAGCTTTCTTT | CASKVRGMNTEAFF
TRBJ1-2 | TRBD1 | TRBV7-2 | . | TGTGCCAGCAGCTCGTCAGGGGGCACCTATGGCTACACCTTC | CASSSSGGTYGYTF
TRBJ2-7 | . | TRBV27 | . | TGTGCCAGCAGTTTAAGAGGACTCACGTTCTACGAGCAGTACTTC | CASSLRGLTFYEQYF
TRBJ1-5 | . | TRBV7-5 | . | TGTGCCAGGGGACTACAGGGGGACAATCAGCCCCAGCATTTT | CARGLQGDNQPQHF
TRBJ1-2 | TRBD1 | TRBV7-9 | . | TGTGCCAGCAGCTTACCAGGGGGCTATGGCTACACCTTC | CASSLPGGYGYTF
TRBJ2-1 | . | TRBV12-3/TRBV12-4 | . | TGTGCCAGCAGTTCGACTAGGAGGTTTGAGCAGTTCTTC | CASSSTRRFEQFF
TRBJ1-2 | . | TRBV29-1 | once | TGCAGCGTTGAAGATCGCCCAGGGACAGGCTACACCTTC | CSVEDRPGTGYTF
TRBJ2-5 | TRBD2 | TRBV2 | . | TGTGCCAGCAGTCGTCTAGCGGGAGGGCCTGGGGAGACCCAGTACTTC | CASSRLAGGPGETQYF
TRBJ2-4 | TRBD1 | TRBV7-2 | few | TGTGCCAGCAGCCTCACAGGCCCCAGGGGGCGCGGTCCAGGGAACATTCAGTACTTC | CASSLTGPRGRGPGNIQYF
TRBJ2-3 | TRBD2 | TRBV6-2/TRBV6-3 | . | TGTGCCAGCAGTTACTCGAATACGGGGGGGAGCACAGATACGCAGTATTTT | CASSYSNTGGSTDTQYF
TRBJ2-3 | . | TRBV6-5 | . | TGTGCCAGCAGCCCGGACACCTCGGGCACAGATACGCAGTATTTT | CASSPDTSGTDTQYF
TRBJ1-2 | . | TRBV10-3 | . | TGTGCCATCAGGGGCCGAGCAGTCGACTATGGCTACACCTTC | CAIRGRAVDYGYTF
TRBJ1-3 | . | TRBV10-3 | . | TGTGCCATCATAAGGGGCGGAGCCATATACTCTGGAAACACCATATATTTT | CAIIRGGAIYSGNTIYF
TRBJ2-1 | . | TRBV5-4 | . | TGTGCCTACGAAGAAAGCTCCACGGGATTCCGTGAGCAGTTCTTC | CAYEESSTGFREQFF
TRBJ1-1 | . | TRBV2 | . | TGTGCCAGCATAGACAGACTCATGAACACTGAAGCTTTCTTT | CASIDRLMNTEAFF
TRBJ2-2 | TRBD1 | TRBV7-2 | . | TGTGCCAGCAGCTTGGGACAGACATACACCGGGGAGCTGTTTTTT | CASSLGQTYTGELFF
TRBJ1-6 | TRBD1 | TRBV6-2/TRBV6-3 | few | TGTGCCAGCATCCCCGGGACAGGCAAGGGCCAAAGTACTTCACCCCTCCACTTT | CASIPGTGKGQSTSPLHF
TRBJ2-2 | . | TRBV2 | . | TGTGCCAGCAGTGAGGAGTTTATAGGGGTTCCCGGGGAGCTGTTTTTT | CASSEEFIGVPGELFF
TRBJ1-4 | TRBD1 | TRBV19 | once | TGTGCCAGTATGGACAGGGGGCGGAATGAAAAACTGTTTTTT | CASMDRGRNEKLFF
TRBJ1-1 | . | TRBV12-3/TRBV12-4 | . | TGTGCCAGCAGTTCGGGACTCGAAGCTTTCTTT | CASSSGLEAFF
TRBJ2-5 | . | TRBV5-5 | . | TGTGCCAGCAGCTTGGCAGGGAAGGAGACCCAGTACTTC | CASSLAGKETQYF
TRBJ1-1 | . | TRBV6-6 | . | TGTGCCAGCAGTTACCGGGACTTCAACACTGAAGCTTTCTTT | CASSYRDFNTEAFF
TRBJ1-4 | . | TRBV19 | . | TGTGCCAGTAGTATTTGGGGCAGGGAAGGTGAAAAACTGTTTTTT | CASSIWGREGEKLFF
TRBJ2-3 | . | TRBV11-1 | . | TGTGCCAGCAGCGGTAGAGTCTCGATCACAGATACGCAGTATTTT | CASSGRVSITDTQYF
TRBJ2-3 | TRBD1 | TRBV28 | . | TGTGCCAGCAGTTCGGGGAGACAGGGCCGCACAGATACGCAGTATTTT | CASSSGRQGRTDTQYF
TRBJ2-7 | TRBD1 | TRBV28 | . | TGTGCCAGCAGACCGGGACAGGGATACGAGCAGTACTTC | CASRPGQGYEQYF
TRBJ1-1 | TRBD1 | TRBV6-6 | . | TGTGCCAGCAGTTCGTCTAAACAGGGGTACACTGAAGCTTTCTTT | CASSSSKQGYTEAFF
TRBJ1-4 | TRBD1 | TRBV10-1 | . | TGCGCCAGCAGTGAGTCGACAGGGGGCCGCGAAAAACTGTTTTTT | CASSESTGGREKLFF
TRBJ1-2 | . | TRBV19 | few | TGTGCCAGTAGTAATTGGCAGTCTGAAGGCTACACCTTC | CASSNWQSEGYTF
TRBJ2-3 | TRBD2 | TRBV19 | once | TGTGCCAGTAGTATCCTAACCGGGACTAGCGGGAGGGATACGCAGTATTTT | CASSILTGTSGRDTQYF